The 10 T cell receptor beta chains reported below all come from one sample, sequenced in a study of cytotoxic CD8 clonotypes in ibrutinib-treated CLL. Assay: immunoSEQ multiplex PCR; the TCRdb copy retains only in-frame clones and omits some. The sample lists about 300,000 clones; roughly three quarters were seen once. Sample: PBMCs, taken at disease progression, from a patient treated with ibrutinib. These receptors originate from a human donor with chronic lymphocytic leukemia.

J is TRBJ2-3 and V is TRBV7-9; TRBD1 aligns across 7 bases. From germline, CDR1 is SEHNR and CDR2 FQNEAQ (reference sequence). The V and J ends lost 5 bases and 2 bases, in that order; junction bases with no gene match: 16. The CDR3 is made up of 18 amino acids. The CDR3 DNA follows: TGTGCCAGCAGCCGAACCGTACCTTCGACAGGGAACACAGATACGCAGTATTTT. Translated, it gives CASSRTVPSTGNTDTQYF.

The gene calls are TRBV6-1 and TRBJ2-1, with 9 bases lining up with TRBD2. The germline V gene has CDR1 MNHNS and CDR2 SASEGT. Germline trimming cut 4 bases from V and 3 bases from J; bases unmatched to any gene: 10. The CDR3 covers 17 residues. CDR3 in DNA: TGTGCCAGCAGTGTTAGGGCTAGCGGGGAACTCTACAATGAGCAGTTCTTC. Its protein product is CASSVRASGELYNEQFF.

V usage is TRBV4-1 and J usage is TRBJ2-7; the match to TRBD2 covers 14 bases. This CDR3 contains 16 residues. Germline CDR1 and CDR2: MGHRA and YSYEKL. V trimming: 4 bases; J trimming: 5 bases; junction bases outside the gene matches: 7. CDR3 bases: TGCGCCAGCAGCCCACTTCCGGGACTAGCGGGAGACGAGCAGTACTTC. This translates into CASSPLPGLAGDEQYF.

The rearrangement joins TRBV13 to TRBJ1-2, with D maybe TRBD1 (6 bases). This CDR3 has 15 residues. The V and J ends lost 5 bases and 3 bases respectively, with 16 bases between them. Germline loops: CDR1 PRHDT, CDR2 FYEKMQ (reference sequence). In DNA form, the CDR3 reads TGTGCCAGCAGCACCTGGACAGCGCCTTACTATGGCTACACCTTC. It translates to CASSTWTAPYYGYTF.

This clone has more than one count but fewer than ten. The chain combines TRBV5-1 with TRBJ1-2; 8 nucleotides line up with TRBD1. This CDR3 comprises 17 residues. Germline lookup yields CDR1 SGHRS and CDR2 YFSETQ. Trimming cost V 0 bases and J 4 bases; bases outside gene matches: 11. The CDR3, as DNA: TGCGCCAGCAGCTTGGTGGCAGGGGGCGACGGGATCTATGGCTACACCTTC. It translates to CASSLVAGGDGIYGYTF.

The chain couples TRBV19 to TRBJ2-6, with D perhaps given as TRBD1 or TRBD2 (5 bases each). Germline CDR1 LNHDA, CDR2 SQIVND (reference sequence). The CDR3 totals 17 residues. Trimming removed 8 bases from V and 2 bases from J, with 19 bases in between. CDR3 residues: CASFPGTLSPGANVLTF. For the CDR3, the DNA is TGTGCCAGTTTCCCCGGGACCCTGAGCCCTGGGGCCAACGTCCTGACTTTC.

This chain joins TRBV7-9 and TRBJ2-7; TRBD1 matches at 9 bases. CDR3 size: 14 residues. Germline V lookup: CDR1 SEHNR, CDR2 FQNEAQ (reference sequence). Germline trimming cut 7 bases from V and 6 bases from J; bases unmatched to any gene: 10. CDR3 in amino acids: CASTFGTGSSEQYF. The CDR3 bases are TGTGCCAGCACCTTCGGGACAGGGAGCAGCGAGCAGTACTTC.

The CDR3 loop reads CASSLSSYEQYF. For the CDR3, the DNA is TGTGCCAGCAGCTTATCCTCCTACGAGCAGTACTTC. The V gene is TRBV7-9, the J gene TRBJ2-7; D gene ambiguous. With 2 bases removed from V and 0 bases from J, the gap between germline ends came to 2 bases. Germline V lookup: CDR1 SEHNR, CDR2 FQNEAQ (reference sequence). This CDR3 contains 12 residues. The entire variable domain, with the rest obtained from reference TRBV7-9 and TRBJ2-7, is as follows: DTGVSQNPRHKITKRGQNVTFRCDPISEHNRLYWYRQTLGQGPEFLTYFQNEAQLEKSRLLSDRFSAERPKGSFSTLEIQRTEQGDSAMYLCASSLSSYEQYFGPGTRLTVT.

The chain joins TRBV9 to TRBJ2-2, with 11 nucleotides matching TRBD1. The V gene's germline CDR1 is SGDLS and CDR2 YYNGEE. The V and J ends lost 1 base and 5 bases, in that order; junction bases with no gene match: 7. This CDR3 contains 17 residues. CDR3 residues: CASSVSSGTGGTGELFF. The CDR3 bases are TGTGCCAGCAGCGTATCTTCAGGGACAGGGGGGACCGGGGAGCTGTTTTTT.

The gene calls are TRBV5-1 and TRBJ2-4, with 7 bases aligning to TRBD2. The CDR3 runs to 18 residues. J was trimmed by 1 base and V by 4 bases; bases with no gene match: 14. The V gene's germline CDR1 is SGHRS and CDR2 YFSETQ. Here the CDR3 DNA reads TGCGCCAGCAGCCGGGGAGGGGAAACAGACACCGCCAAAAACATTCAGTACTTC. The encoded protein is CASSRGGETDTAKNIQYF.